The next 11 T cell receptor beta chains were all read from a single sample in a study of T cells after posttransplantation cyclophosphamide. Treatment was busulfan-fludarabine conditioning, a marrow graft, and cyclophosphamide on days +3 and +4. Data came from immunoSEQ multiplex PCR; TCRdb stores just in-frame clones and leaves some out. In total the sample includes roughly 10,000 clones, none of them seen once. The sample was PBMCs, taken after allogeneic stem cell transplant with posttransplant cyclophosphamide. These receptors originate from a female patient aged 40-50 years who received an allogeneic stem cell transplant from a related donor, was CMV-positive, and had no GVHD. Some T cells may trace back to the graft donor.

This clone has at least ten counts. The V and J genes are TRBV5-1 and TRBJ2-1, with TRBD2 matching 9 bases. CDR1 and CDR2 (germline): SGHRS, YFSETQ. The trim removed 0 bases at V and 4 bases at J, leaving 11 bases unmatched. This CDR3 contains 18 residues. The CDR3 DNA reads TGCGCCAGCAGCTTGGAGGCGGGGGGGCCTATTTATTACAATGAGCAGTTCTTC. It is translated as CASSLEAGGPIYYNEQFF. Supplemented by reference TRBV5-1 and TRBJ2-1, the full variable domain reads KAGVTQTPRYLIKTRGQQVTLSCSPISGHRSVSWYQQTPGQGLQFLFEYFSETQRNKGNFPGRFSGRQFSNSRSEMNVSTLELGDSALYLCASSLEAGGPIYYNEQFFGPGTRLTVL.

This clone was detected many times. This rearrangement joins TRBV6-1 to TRBJ1-4, with unresolved D. The CDR3 loop spans 13 amino acids. CDR1 and CDR2 from the germline V gene are MNHNS and SASEGT. The V end was cut by 0 bases, the J end by 14 bases, with 13 bases between. CDR3 bases: TGTGCCAGCAGTGAAGCGCAACCAACCGGGCTGTTTTTT. This sequence encodes CASSEAQPTGLFF.

This clone was recorded at least ten times. V is TRBV5-1 and J is TRBJ2-1; 14 bases agree with TRBD2. V was clipped by 4 bases and J by 5 bases; unmatched bases: 2. The germline gives CDR1 SGHRS, CDR2 YFSETQ. The CDR3 contains 15 residues. The CDR3 sequence: CASSPGLAGDNEQFF. Written as DNA, the CDR3 is TGCGCCAGCAGCCCGGGACTAGCGGGGGACAATGAGCAGTTCTTC.

This clone has a count of ten or more. The chain employs TRBV6-2 or TRBV6-3 and TRBJ1-1; D not certain. Trimming cost V 4 bases and J 5 bases, with 11 bases left between them. Looked up from germline, CDR1 is MNHEY and CDR2 is SVGEGT. The CDR3 contains 13 residues. In DNA form, the CDR3 reads TGTGCCAGCAGTTCTCAGGCGTGGACTGAAGCTTTCTTT. Protein: CASSSQAWTEAFF.

This clone was found many times. The V and J genes are TRBV5-6 and TRBJ2-5, with no clear D. V dropped 0 bases and J dropped 3 bases, with 3 bases sitting between them. This CDR3 contains 12 residues. CDR1 SGHDT and CDR2 YYEEEE come from the germline V gene. CDR3 protein: CASSLVEETQYF. The CDR3 nucleotides read TGTGCCAGCAGCTTGGTCGAAGAGACCCAGTACTTC.

This clone was detected many times. In nucleotides, the CDR3 is TGTGCCTGGATGGGGAAGGGAGCTAGCGGGGGGCGGGATACGCAGTATTTT. This encodes CAWMGKGASGGRDTQYF. The chain recombines TRBV30 with TRBJ2-3; 11 nucleotides match TRBD2. Trimming at V came to 4 bases and at J to 6 bases, leaving 15 bases not matched to a gene. The germline CDR1 and CDR2 sequences are GTSNPN and SVGIG (reference sequence). This CDR3 has 17 amino acids.

This clone was counted at least ten times. The chain has TRBV5-4 and TRBJ2-3; TRBD2 agrees at 10 bases. Germline CDR1 SGHNT, CDR2 YYREEE (reference sequence). The length of the CDR3 is 16 residues. Germline trimming cut 3 bases from V and 1 base from J; bases unmatched to any gene: 5. CDR3 loop: CASSWWTSGGTDTQYF. As DNA, the CDR3 is TGTGCCAGCAGCTGGTGGACTAGCGGAGGCACAGATACGCAGTATTTT.

The chain recombines TRBV28 with TRBJ2-5; the D call may be TRBD1 or TRBD2 (5 bases each). From germline, CDR1 is MDHEN and CDR2 SYDVKM. Trimming cost V 1 base and J 3 bases, with 9 bases left between them. This CDR3 region has 14 residues. CDR3 DNA sequence: TGTGCCAGCAGTTTATTTCAGGGAGAAGAGACCCAGTACTTC. It specifies CASSLFQGEETQYF.

About this clone itself: A much larger clone lies a single base off, so this may be a read error. Other DNA variants within this sample encode the same CDR3. The gene calls are TRBV9 and TRBJ2-7; 9 bases align to TRBD1. The CDR3 consists of 15 residues. From germline, CDR1 is SGDLS and CDR2 YYNGEE. V shed 8 bases and J 4 bases; nucleotides not matched to a gene: 13. CDR3 loop: CASSIGQGTAYEQYF. In DNA, the CDR3 is TGTGCCAGTAGTATCGGACAGGGGACGGCATACGAGCAGTACTTC.

This clone was seen repeatedly, ten times or more. The genes are TRBV9 and TRBJ2-7; the D gene is possibly TRBD1 (6 bases). Germline V gives CDR1 SGDLS, CDR2 YYNGEE. The V end was cut by 0 bases, the J end by 4 bases, with 20 bases between. The CDR3 is 17 residues long. The CDR3 here is CASSVDSDAGVRYEQYF. CDR3 coding DNA: TGTGCCAGCAGCGTAGATTCCGATGCAGGGGTAAGATACGAGCAGTACTTC.

This clone was observed at least ten times. The V and J genes are TRBV28 and TRBJ2-2; 15 positions agree with TRBD2. This CDR3 has 18 residues. V shed 6 bases and J 3 bases; nucleotides not matched to a gene: 8. Germline loops: CDR1 MDHEN, CDR2 SYDVKM. This CDR3 is CASRLGLAGGRDTGELFF. CDR3 coding DNA: TGTGCCAGCAGACTGGGACTAGCGGGGGGCCGGGACACCGGGGAGCTGTTTTTT.